This T cell receptor (beta chain) was retrieved from a study of control samples from healthy donors and cancer patients. Libraries were prepared by immunoSEQ multiplex PCR; TCRdb keeps only in-frame clonotypes and omits some of them. In the table there are around 86,000 clones, roughly 90% of which are singletons. Germline lookup yields CDR1 SGHTS and CDR2 YDEGEE. This CDR3 is 15 amino acids long. Trimming cost V 5 bases and J 0 bases, with 13 bases left between them. Sequences were obtained from PBMCs. The chain recombines TRBV5-8 with TRBJ2-3, with a tentative D call TRBD2 (6 bases). The receptor's source is a woman aged 55-70 years with head and neck cancer. This CDR3 reads CASRLSGPSTDTQYF. The DNA for the CDR3 is TGTGCCAGCAGACTTAGCGGACCAAGCACAGATACGCAGTATTTT. Full variable domain (rest looked up from reference TRBV5-8 and TRBJ2-3): EAGVTQSPTHLIKTRGQQATLRCSPISGHTSVYWYQQALGLGLQFLLWYDEGEERNRGNFPPRFSGRQFPNYSSELNVNALELEDSALYLCASRLSGPSTDTQYFGPGTRLTVL.